These 9 T cell receptor beta chains came from one sample sequenced in a study of blood T cell repertoires in COVID-19. Profiled with immunoSEQ multiplex PCR; TCRdb holds only in-frame clones, not every one. The table includes fewer than 300,000 clones, approximately 77% detected once. Sequencing used peripheral blood. The source of these receptors is a woman under 30 with acute or convalescent COVID-19.

This clone appeared a few times. The rearrangement links TRBV2 to TRBJ1-1, with D perhaps matching TRBD1 (6 bases). The CDR3 has 13 amino acids. Per the germline V gene, CDR1 is SNHLY and CDR2 is FYNNEI. V was cut by 2 bases and J by 9 bases, with 13 bases left in between. CDR3 DNA sequence: TGTGCCAGCAGTGAACAGGGGACGAATCAAGCTTTCTTT. This codes for CASSEQGTNQAFF.

V is TRBV20-1 and J is TRBJ2-1; possible D gene TRBD2, 6 bases. CDR1 and CDR2 from the germline V gene are DFQATT and SNEGSKA (reference sequence). The CDR3 is 11 amino acids. Between the trimmed V and J ends, which lost 6 bases and 7 bases, there was a span of 10 bases. CDR3 residues: CSARGGNEQFF. As DNA, the CDR3 is TGCAGTGCCCGTGGGGGGAATGAGCAGTTCTTC.

This clone was detected once. This chain joins TRBV5-1 and TRBJ2-2, with 10 positions matching TRBD1. J gave up 7 bases and V 5 bases, and 5 bases lay outside the gene matches. The CDR3 is 14 residues long. Germline V lookup: CDR1 SGHRS, CDR2 YFSETQ. The CDR3 DNA reads as TGCGCCAGCAGATACAGGGACAGGGGCGGGGAGCTGTTTTTT. Translated: CASRYRDRGGELFF.

This chain connects TRBV11-2 to TRBJ2-5; D possibly corresponds to TRBD1 (6 bases). The CDR3 consists of 15 residues. Germline V gene data show CDR1 as SGHAT and CDR2 as FQNNGV. Trimming left V 1 base short and J 0 bases short, with 9 bases between. CDR3 in amino acids: CASSLATGYQETQYF. CDR3 nucleotide sequence: TGTGCCAGCAGCTTAGCCACAGGGTACCAAGAGACCCAGTACTTC.

This sequence joins TRBV19 and TRBJ1-5; 7 nucleotides line up with TRBD1. After removal of 0 bases from V and 0 bases from J, the junction contained 8 bases not matched to a gene. Germline loops: CDR1 LNHDA, CDR2 SQIVND (reference sequence). This CDR3 has 18 residues. The CDR3 DNA reads as TGTGCCAGTAGTATAGATCCGGGACAGCCCCTTAGCAATCAGCCCCAGCATTTT. Translation: CASSIDPGQPLSNQPQHF.

The CDR3 region is CASSLQGGNTIYF. The CDR3 coding sequence is TGTGCCAGCAGCTTACAGGGTGGAAACACCATATATTTT. The chain carries TRBV7-2 and TRBJ1-3, with D tentatively TRBD1 (5 bases). In germline, CDR1 is SGHTA, CDR2 FQGNSA. Between the trimmed V and J ends, which lost 2 bases and 3 bases, there was a span of 5 bases. The CDR3 covers 13 residues. Supplemented by reference TRBV7-2 and TRBJ1-3, the full variable domain reads GAGVSQSPSNKVTEKGKDVELRCDPISGHTALYWYRQSLGQGLEFLIYFQGNSAPDKSGLPSDRFSAERTGGSVSTLTIQRTQQEDSAVYLCASSLQGGNTIYFGEGSWLTVV.

This chain links TRBV6-5 with TRBJ1-2; 7 positions agree with TRBD1. V shed 4 bases, J shed 5 bases, and the junction held 10 bases outside the gene matches. Germline values: CDR1 MNHEY, CDR2 SVGAGI. The CDR3 runs 15 residues. The CDR3: CASSSLTGVVYGYTF. Written as DNA, the CDR3 is TGTGCCAGCAGTTCCTTAACAGGGGTGGTATATGGCTACACCTTC.

V usage is TRBV5-1 and J usage is TRBJ2-3; 7 bases align to TRBD1. J was trimmed by 4 bases and V by 3 bases; bases with no gene match: 8. This CDR3 is built from 15 residues. CDR1 SGHRS and CDR2 YFSETQ come from the germline V gene. The DNA of the CDR3 is TGCGCCAGCAGCTCCAATCGACAGGGTTCAGATACGCAGTATTTT. It specifies CASSSNRQGSDTQYF.

The V gene is TRBV19, the J gene TRBJ2-7; 11 nucleotides align to TRBD2. This CDR3 is built from 13 residues. CDR1 is LNHDA, CDR2 SQIVND, per germline (reference sequence). V gave up 6 bases and J gave up 6 bases; unmatched junction bases: 4. The CDR3 coding sequence is TGTGCCAGTAGCGTCGGGACTAGCGGCGAGCAGTACTTC. Its protein is CASSVGTSGEQYF.